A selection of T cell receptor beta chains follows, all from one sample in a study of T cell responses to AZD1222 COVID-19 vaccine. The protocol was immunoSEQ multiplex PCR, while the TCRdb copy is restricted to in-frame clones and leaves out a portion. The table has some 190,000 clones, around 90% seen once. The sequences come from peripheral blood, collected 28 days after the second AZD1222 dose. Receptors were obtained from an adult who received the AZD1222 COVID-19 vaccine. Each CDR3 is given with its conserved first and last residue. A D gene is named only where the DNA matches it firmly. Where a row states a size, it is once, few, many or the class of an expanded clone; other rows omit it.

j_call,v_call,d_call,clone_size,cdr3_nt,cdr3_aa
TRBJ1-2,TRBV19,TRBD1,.,TGTGCCAGTAGTATACCAGGGGGCGGCTATGGCTACACCTTC,CASSIPGGGYGYTF
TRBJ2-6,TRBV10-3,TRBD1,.,TGTGCCATCAGTACACCGGGACAGGGGTACTCTGGGGCCAACGTCCTGACTTTC,CAISTPGQGYSGANVLTF
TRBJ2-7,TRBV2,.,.,TGTGCCAGCAGTGAGAGGGTCCCCTACGAGCAGTACTTC,CASSERVPYEQYF
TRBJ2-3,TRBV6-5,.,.,TGTGCCAGCAAGGCTCGGACCCCAGATACGCAGTATTTT,CASKARTPDTQYF
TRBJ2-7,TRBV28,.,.,TGTGCCAGCTTCGCAGGGAACTACGAGCAGTACTTC,CASFAGNYEQYF
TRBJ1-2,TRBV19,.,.,TGTGCCAGTAGTAGAAGTTCCTATGGCTACACCTTC,CASSRSSYGYTF
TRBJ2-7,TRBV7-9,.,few,TGTGCCAGCAGCTTAGACCTGAGATCCTACGAGCAGTACTTC,CASSLDLRSYEQYF
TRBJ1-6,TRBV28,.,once,TGTGCCAGCATCGGGACCGATTCACCCCTCCACTTT,CASIGTDSPLHF
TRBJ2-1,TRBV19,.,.,TGTGCCAGTAGTACTCTGTCGGGGATACTCTACAATGAGCAGTTCTTC,CASSTLSGILYNEQFF
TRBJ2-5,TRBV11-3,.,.,TGTGCCAGCAGCTTATTAAGTTTCAGGGCCTCACAAGAGACCCAGTACTTC,CASSLLSFRASQETQYF
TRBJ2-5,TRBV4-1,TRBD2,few,TGCGCCAGCAGCCAAGATTGGCTAGCGGGAGTAGAAGAGACCCAGTACTTC,CASSQDWLAGVEETQYF
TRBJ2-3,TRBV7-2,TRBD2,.,TGTGCCAGCAGCTTAGCGCCCGAGCGGGGGCCCTGGGATACGCAGTATTTT,CASSLAPERGPWDTQYF
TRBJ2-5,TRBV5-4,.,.,TGTGCCAGCAGCTTTAGCCAGACCCAGTACTTC,CASSFSQTQYF
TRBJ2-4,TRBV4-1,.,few,TGCGCCAGCAGCCAAGACTTAGCCAAAAACATTCAGTACTTC,CASSQDLAKNIQYF
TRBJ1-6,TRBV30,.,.,TGTGCCTCGACAACCTTCTATAATTCACCCCTCCACTTT,CASTTFYNSPLHF
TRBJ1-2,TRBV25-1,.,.,TGTGCCAGCAGTGAACAGGGGAGCTATGGCTACACCTTC,CASSEQGSYGYTF
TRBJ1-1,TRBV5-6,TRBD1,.,TGTGCCAGCAGCTGGGGACAGCCGTACACTGAAGCTTTCTTT,CASSWGQPYTEAFF
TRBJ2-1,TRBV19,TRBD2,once,TGTGCCAGTAATGAGCCTAGCGGGAGCTATGAGCAGTTCTTC,CASNEPSGSYEQFF
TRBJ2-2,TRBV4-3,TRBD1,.,TGCGCCAGCAGCCAGGGACAGGGGAAGAAGAACACCGGGGAGCTGTTTTTT,CASSQGQGKKNTGELFF
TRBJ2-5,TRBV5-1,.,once,TGCGCCAGCAGCGCGGGACGGACCCAAGAGACCCAGTACTTC,CASSAGRTQETQYF
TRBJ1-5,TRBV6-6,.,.,TGTGCCAGCGGCCGGCGGGAGGATCAGCCCCAGCATTTT,CASGRREDQPQHF
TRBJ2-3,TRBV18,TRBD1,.,TGTGCCAGCTCACCAGGGACAGGGCGGACAGATACGCAGTATTTT,CASSPGTGRTDTQYF
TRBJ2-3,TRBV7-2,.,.,TGTGCCAGCAGCTTAGTAGGGGCCAGCACAGATACGCAGTATTTT,CASSLVGASTDTQYF
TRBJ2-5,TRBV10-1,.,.,TGCGCCAGCAGTGAGTCGGAGATCGGTTTCCGGGGGGAGACCCAGTACTTC,CASSESEIGFRGETQYF
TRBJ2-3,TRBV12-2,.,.,TGTGCAAGTCGCTTAGCGGCTAGCGGGAGACAAGAAGCAGATACGCAGTATTTT,CASRLAASGRQEADTQYF
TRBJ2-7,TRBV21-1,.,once,TGTGCCAGCAGCAGGGACAGGGGCTTCCCCTACGAGCAGTACTTC,CASSRDRGFPYEQYF
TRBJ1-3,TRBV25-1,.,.,TGTGCCAGCCACTCTGGAAACACCATATATTTT,CASHSGNTIYF
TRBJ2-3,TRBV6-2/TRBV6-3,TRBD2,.,TGTGCCAGCAGTCCCGGTTGGGCCGGGACTAGTCTCACAGATACGCAGTATTTT,CASSPGWAGTSLTDTQYF
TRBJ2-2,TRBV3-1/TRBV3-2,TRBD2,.,TGTGCCAGCAGCCGAATAACTAGCGGGGGGGCTGGTCGTTCCGGGGAGCTGTTTTTT,CASSRITSGGAGRSGELFF
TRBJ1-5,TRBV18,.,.,TGTGCCAGCTCACCAGGGGCTGATCAGCCCCAGCATTTT,CASSPGADQPQHF
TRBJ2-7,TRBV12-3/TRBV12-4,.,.,TGTGCCAGCAGTTTATACGGAACCTACGAGCAGTACTTC,CASSLYGTYEQYF
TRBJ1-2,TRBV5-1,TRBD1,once,TGCGCCAGCAGCCAAGCCGGGACAGCGGGGGTTATTTCCTTC,CASSQAGTAGVISF
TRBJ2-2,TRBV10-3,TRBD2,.,TGTGCCATCAGGTTCACGGCGGGAGCGGGTCCCGGGGAGCTGTTTTTT,CAIRFTAGAGPGELFF
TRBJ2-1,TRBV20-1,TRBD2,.,TGCAGTGCTAGTCAGACTAGCGGGAGATCTGAGCAGTTCTTC,CSASQTSGRSEQFF
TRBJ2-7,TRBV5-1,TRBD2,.,TGCGCCAGCAGCTTGGCCAGCGGGAGGTCCTACGAGCAGTACTTC,CASSLASGRSYEQYF
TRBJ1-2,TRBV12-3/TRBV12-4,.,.,TGTGCCAGCAGTCCCGGTACAGGCTATGGCTACACCTTC,CASSPGTGYGYTF
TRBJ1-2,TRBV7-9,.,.,TGTGCCAGCAGCTTAGCCCCCCGATATGGCTACACCTTC,CASSLAPRYGYTF
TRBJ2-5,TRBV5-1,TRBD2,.,TGCGCCAGCAGCGCGGGACTAGCGGGGGGAAGTAGAGAGACCCAGTACTTC,CASSAGLAGGSRETQYF
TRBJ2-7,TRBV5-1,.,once,TGCGCCAGCAGCTTGAGGTCTGGGCAGCCCTACGAGCAGTACTTC,CASSLRSGQPYEQYF
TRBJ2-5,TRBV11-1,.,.,TGTGCCAGCAGCTTCTCGGAGACCCAGTACTTC,CASSFSETQYF
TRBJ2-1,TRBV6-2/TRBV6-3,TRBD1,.,TGTGCCAGCAGCCGGGACAGGACCAAAACCGGGGGTTACAATGAGCAGTTCTTC,CASSRDRTKTGGYNEQFF
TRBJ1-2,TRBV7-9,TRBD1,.,TGTGCCAGCAGCCCGGTGGGGACAGGGGGCGTACTTAACTATGGCTACACCTTC,CASSPVGTGGVLNYGYTF
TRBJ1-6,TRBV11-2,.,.,TGTGCCAGCGCCCTGATGGGGGGTCGTAGTAATTCACCCCTCCACTTT,CASALMGGRSNSPLHF
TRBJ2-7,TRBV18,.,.,TGTGCCAGCTCACCAAGGGGGACCTACGAGCAGTACTTC,CASSPRGTYEQYF
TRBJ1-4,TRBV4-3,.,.,TGCGCCAGCAGCCCGGAGGGGGCAACTAATGAAAAACTGTTTTTT,CASSPEGATNEKLFF
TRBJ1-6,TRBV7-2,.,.,TGTGCCAGCAACCGGGACGATAGGTCACCCCTCCACTTT,CASNRDDRSPLHF
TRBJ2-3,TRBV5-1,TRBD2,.,TGCGCCAGCAGCTTGAGGGGGCCTAGCGGGGACTCTAGCACAGATACGCAGTATTTT,CASSLRGPSGDSSTDTQYF
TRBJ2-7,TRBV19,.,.,TGTGCCAGTCACGACGGACGCGGAGGGGAGCAGTACTTC,CASHDGRGGEQYF
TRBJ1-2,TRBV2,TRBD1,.,TGTGCCAGCAGTGAAGGGCACAGGGGGCACTATGGCTACACCTTC,CASSEGHRGHYGYTF
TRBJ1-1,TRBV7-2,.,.,TGTGCCAGCAGCTTAGCATATAACACTGAAGCTTTCTTT,CASSLAYNTEAFF
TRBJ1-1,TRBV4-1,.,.,TGCGCCAGCAGCCAAGTTATCCGAGCCACTGAAGCTTTCTTT,CASSQVIRATEAFF
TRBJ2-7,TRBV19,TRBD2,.,TGTGCCAGTAACCCTAGCGGGGGGGCCTACGAGCAGTACTTC,CASNPSGGAYEQYF
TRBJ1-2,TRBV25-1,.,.,TGTGCCAGCAGTGCAGGGGACTATGGCTACACCTTC,CASSAGDYGYTF
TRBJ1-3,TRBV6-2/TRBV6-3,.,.,TGTGCCAGCAGTTCCACCAGAAACACCATATATTTT,CASSSTRNTIYF